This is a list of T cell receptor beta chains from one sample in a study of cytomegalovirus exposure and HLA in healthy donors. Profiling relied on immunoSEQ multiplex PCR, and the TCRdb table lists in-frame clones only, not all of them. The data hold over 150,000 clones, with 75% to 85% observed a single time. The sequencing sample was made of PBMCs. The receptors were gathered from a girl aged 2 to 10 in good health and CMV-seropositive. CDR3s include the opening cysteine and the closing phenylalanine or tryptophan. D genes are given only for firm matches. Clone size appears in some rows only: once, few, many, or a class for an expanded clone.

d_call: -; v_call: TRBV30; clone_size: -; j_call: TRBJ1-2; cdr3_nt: TGTGCCTGGAGTGTACGTAGTGGCTACACCTTC; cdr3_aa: CAWSVRSGYTF
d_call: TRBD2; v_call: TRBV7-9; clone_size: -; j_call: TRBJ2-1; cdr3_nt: TGTGCCAGCAGCTTAAAGTCTAGCGGGACTTACAATGAGCAGTTCTTC; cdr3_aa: CASSLKSSGTYNEQFF
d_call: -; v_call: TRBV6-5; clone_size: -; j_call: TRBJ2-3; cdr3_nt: TGTGCCAGCAGTTACTCAAACGGGTTCGAAGGGCAGTATTTT; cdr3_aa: CASSYSNGFEGQYF
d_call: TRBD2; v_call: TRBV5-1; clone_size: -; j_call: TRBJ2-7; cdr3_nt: TGCGCCAGCAGCGGTGGACTAGCGGGAGATTACGAGCAGTACTTC; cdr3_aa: CASSGGLAGDYEQYF
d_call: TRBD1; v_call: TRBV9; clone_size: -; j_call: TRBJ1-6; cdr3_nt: TGTGCCAGCAGCGTAGAGACAGGGGGTAATTCACCCCTCCACTTT; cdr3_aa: CASSVETGGNSPLHF
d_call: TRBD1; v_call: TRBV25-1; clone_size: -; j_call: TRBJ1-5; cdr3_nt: TGTGCCAGCAGTGGCCTGACAGGGGGCAATCAGCCCCAGCATTTT; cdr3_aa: CASSGLTGGNQPQHF
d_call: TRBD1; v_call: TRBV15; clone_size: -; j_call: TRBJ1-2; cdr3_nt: TGTGCCACCAGCACCTGGACAGGGGGCTTAAACTATGGCTACACCTTC; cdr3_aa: CATSTWTGGLNYGYTF
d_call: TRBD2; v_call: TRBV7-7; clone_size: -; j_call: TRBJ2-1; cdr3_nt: TGTGCTAGCAGCCCCGGGACTAGTGGTGAGCAGTTCTTC; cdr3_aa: CASSPGTSGEQFF
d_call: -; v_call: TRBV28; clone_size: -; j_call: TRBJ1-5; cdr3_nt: TGTGCCAGCAGTGAGCGGCGAGGGTTACAGCCCCAGCATTTT; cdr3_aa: CASSERRGLQPQHF
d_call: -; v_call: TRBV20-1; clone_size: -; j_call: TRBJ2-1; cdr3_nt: TGCAGTGCTACCGATACGGGGAGGCAGTTCTTC; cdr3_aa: CSATDTGRQFF
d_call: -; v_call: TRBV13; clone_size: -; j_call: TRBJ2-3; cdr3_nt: TGTGCCGTAGAGGGTCCCAAGGGAACGCAGTATTTT; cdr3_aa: CAVEGPKGTQYF
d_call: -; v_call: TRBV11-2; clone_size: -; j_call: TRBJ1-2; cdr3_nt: TGTGCCAGCAGCTTAGTCCCAGGGACGGGAGGGGGCTACACCTTC; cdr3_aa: CASSLVPGTGGGYTF
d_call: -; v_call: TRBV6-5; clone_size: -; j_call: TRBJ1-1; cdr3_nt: TGTGCCAGCAGATCGGCCTGGGGGGGGACTGAAGCTTTCTTT; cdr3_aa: CASRSAWGGTEAFF
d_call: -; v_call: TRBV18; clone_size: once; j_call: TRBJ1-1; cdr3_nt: TGTGCCAGCTCACCTCTGGACAGTAACACTGAAGCTTTCTTT; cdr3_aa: CASSPLDSNTEAFF
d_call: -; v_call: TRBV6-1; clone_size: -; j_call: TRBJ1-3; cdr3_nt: TGTGCCAGCAGTGAAGGAACAGGAGATGGAAACACCATATATTTT; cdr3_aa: CASSEGTGDGNTIYF
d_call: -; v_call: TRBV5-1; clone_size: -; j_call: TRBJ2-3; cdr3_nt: TGCGCCAGCAGCTCGGGGGATACGCAGTATTTT; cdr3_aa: CASSSGDTQYF
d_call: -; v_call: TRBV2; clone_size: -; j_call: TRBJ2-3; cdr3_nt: TGTGCCAGCAGTGCCGCGTATCGCACAGATACGCAGTATTTT; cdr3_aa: CASSAAYRTDTQYF
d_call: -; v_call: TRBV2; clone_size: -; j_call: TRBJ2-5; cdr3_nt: TGTGCCAGCAGTGGAGTGCTAGCTTGGGAGACCCAGTACTTC; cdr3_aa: CASSGVLAWETQYF
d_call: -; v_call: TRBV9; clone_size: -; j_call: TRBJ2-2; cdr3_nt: TGTGCCAGCACCAGGGCAGCTAACACCGGGGAGCTGTTTTTT; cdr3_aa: CASTRAANTGELFF
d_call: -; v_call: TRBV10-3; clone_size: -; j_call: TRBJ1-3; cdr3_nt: TGTGCCATCAGTGAGTCGCTGCTCGGGCAGGGTCTGTCAGGCACCATATATTTT; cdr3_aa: CAISESLLGQGLSGTIYF
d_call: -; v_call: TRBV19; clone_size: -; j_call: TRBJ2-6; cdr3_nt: TGTGCCTGCGGACTCTCTGGGGCCAACGTCCTGACTTTC; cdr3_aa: CACGLSGANVLTF
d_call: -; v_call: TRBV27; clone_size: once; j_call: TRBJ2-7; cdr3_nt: TGTGCCAGCAGTCCATACTATGATTCCTACGAGCAGTACTTC; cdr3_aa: CASSPYYDSYEQYF
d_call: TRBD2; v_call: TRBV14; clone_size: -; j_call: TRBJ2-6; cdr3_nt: TGTGCCAGCCTACCTAGCGGGAGGGCCCCCGGGGCCAACGTCCTGACTTTC; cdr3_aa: CASLPSGRAPGANVLTF
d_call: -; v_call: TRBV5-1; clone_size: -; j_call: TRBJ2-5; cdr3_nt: TGCGCCAGCAGCAAAGCCCCGACAGCGACCTACCAAGAGACCCAGTACTTC; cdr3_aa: CASSKAPTATYQETQYF
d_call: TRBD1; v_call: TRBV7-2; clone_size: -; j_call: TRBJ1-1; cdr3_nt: TGTGCCAGCAGCCAAAAGCGGACAGGGGCTGAAGCTTTCTTT; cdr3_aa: CASSQKRTGAEAFF
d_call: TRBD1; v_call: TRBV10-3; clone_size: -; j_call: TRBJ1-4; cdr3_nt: TGTGCCGCGGGACAGGGTTCAGCCGCAACTAATGAAAAACTGTTTTTT; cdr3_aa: CAAGQGSAATNEKLFF
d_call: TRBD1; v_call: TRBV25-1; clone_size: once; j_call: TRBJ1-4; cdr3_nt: TGTGCCAGCAGTCCGAGGGGGCCCTTTAATGAAAAACTGTTTTTT; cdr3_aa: CASSPRGPFNEKLFF
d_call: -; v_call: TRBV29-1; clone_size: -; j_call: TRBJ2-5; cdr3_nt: TGCAGCGATCAATCGGTTTGGGAGACCCAGTACTTC; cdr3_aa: CSDQSVWETQYF
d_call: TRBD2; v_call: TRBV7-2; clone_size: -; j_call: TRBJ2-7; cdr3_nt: TGTGCCAGCAGCTTAGGAGTAGCGGGAACCTACGAGCAGTACTTC; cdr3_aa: CASSLGVAGTYEQYF
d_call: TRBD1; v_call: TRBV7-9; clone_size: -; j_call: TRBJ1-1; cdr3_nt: TGTGCCAGCAGCTTAAGGACAGGGCCTGAAGCTTTCTTT; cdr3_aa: CASSLRTGPEAFF
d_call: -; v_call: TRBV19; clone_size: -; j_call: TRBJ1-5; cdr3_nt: TGTGCCAGTACCCCGCCCCAATCAGGGCCCCAGCATTTT; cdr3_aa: CASTPPQSGPQHF
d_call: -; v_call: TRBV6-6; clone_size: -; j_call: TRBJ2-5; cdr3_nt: TGTGCCAGCAGGACCACATCGGGGACCCAGTACTTC; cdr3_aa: CASRTTSGTQYF
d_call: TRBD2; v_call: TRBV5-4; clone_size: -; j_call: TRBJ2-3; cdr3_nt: TGTGCCAGCAGCACACCGGGACTAGCGCCAGATACGCAGTATTTT; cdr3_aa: CASSTPGLAPDTQYF
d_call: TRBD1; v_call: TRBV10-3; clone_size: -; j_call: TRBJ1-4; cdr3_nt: TGTGCCATCAGAGCGACAGGGGCAGGGGAAAAACTGTTTTTT; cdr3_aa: CAIRATGAGEKLFF
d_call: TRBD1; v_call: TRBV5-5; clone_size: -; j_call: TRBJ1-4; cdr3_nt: TGTGCCAGCAGCCCTCGTCCCGGGACAGGGTTCGGTGAAAAACTGTTTTTT; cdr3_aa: CASSPRPGTGFGEKLFF
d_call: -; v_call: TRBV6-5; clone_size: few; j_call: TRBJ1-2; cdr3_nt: TGTGCCAGCCGGGAAGGACCAACCTATGGCTACACCTTC; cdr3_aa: CASREGPTYGYTF
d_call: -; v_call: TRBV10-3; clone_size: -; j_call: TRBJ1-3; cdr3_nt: TGTGCCATCACTTGTTGTGGAGTTAGCTCTGGAAACACCATATATTTT; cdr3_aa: CAITCCGVSSGNTIYF
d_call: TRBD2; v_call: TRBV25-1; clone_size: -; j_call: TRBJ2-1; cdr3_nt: TGTGCCAGCAGTGAATACCGATGGGGGGGTAGCACTGAGCAGTTCTTC; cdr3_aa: CASSEYRWGGSTEQFF
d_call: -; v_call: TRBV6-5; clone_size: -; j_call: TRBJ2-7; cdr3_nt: TGTGCCAGCAGTTACGGCGGGGACCCCTACGAGCAGTACTTC; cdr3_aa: CASSYGGDPYEQYF
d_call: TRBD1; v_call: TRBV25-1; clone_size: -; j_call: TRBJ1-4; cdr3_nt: TGTGCCAGCAGTGATACGGGACAGCTTAATGAAAAACTGTTTTTT; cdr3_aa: CASSDTGQLNEKLFF
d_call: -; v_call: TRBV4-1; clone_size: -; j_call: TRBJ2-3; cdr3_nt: TGCGCCAGCAGCCGAGTAGCTGGCACAGATACGCAGTATTTT; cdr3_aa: CASSRVAGTDTQYF
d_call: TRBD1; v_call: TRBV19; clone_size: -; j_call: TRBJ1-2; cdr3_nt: TGTGCCAGTAGTATTGGGACAGCTACTAACTATGGCTACACCTTC; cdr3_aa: CASSIGTATNYGYTF
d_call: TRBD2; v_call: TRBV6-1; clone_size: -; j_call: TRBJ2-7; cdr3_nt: TGTGCCAGCAAGGATCTAGCGGGAGCCTACGAGCAGTACTTC; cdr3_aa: CASKDLAGAYEQYF
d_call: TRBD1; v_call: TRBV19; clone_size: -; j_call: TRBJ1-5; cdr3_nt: TGTGCCAGTAACATGGGACAGGGACAGGGGCCCCAGCATTTT; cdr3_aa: CASNMGQGQGPQHF
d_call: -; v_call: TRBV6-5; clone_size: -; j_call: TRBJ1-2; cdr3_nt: TGTGCCAGCAGTTACTCCAACAGGGTTATGGGTGGCTACACCTTC; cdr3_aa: CASSYSNRVMGGYTF
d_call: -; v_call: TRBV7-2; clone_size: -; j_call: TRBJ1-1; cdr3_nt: TGTGCCAGCAGCTTAAAGGGGTTGGCTGAAGCTTTCTTT; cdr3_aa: CASSLKGLAEAFF
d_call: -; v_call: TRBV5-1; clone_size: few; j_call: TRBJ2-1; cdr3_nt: TGCGCCAGCAGCCTTTCCCGATCTAATGACAATGAGCAGTTCTTC; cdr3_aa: CASSLSRSNDNEQFF
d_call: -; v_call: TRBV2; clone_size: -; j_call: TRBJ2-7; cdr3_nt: TGTGCCAGCAGTCGGACATTCTCCTACGAGCAGTACTTC; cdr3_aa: CASSRTFSYEQYF
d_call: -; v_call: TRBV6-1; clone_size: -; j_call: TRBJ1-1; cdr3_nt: TGTGCCAGCAGTGCAGGGCCGAACACTGAAGCTTTCTTT; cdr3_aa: CASSAGPNTEAFF
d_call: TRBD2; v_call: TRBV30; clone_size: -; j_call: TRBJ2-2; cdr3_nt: TGTGCCTGGAGCGGACTAGCGGGAACCCACACCGGGGAGCTGTTTTTT; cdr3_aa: CAWSGLAGTHTGELFF
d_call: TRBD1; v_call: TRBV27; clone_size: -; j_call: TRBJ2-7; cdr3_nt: TGTGCCAGCAGTTCGACAGGGGCAGGCGAGCAGTACTTC; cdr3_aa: CASSSTGAGEQYF
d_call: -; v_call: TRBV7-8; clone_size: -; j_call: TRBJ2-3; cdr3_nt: TGTGCCAGCAGCTTAATGCGGGCAGATACGCAGTATTTT; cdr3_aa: CASSLMRADTQYF
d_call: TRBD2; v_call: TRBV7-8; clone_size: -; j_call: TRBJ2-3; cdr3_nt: TGTGCCAGCAGCCCTGGACTAGCGGGAGTTCCAGATACGCAGTATTTT; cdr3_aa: CASSPGLAGVPDTQYF